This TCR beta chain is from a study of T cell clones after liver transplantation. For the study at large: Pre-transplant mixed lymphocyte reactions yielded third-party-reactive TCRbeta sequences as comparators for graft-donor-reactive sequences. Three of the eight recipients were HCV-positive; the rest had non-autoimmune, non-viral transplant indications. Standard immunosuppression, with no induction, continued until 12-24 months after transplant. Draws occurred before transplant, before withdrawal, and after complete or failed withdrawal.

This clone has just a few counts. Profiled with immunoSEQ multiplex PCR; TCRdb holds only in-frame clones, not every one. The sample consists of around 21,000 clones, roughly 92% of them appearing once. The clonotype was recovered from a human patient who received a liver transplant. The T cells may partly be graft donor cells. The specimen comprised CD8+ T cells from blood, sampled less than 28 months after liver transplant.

CDR3 DNA: TGTGCCAGCAGCCCCGGGACGCGCGCTGGCTACACCTTC. Its translation is CASSPGTRAGYTF. The chain carries TRBV7-6 and TRBJ1-2, with D possibly matching TRBD1 (5 bases). V was shortened by 5 bases and J by 7 bases, with 14 bases between the two germline ends. CDR3 length: 13 amino acids. Germline V gene lookup returns CDR1 SGHVS and CDR2 FNYEAQ. The full variable domain, its missing parts supplied by reference TRBV7-6 and TRBJ1-2, is GAGVSQSPRYKVTKRGQDVALRCDPISGHVSLYWYRQALGQGPEFLTYFNYEAQQDKSGLPNDRFSAERPEGSISTLTIQRTEQRDSAMYRCASSPGTRAGYTFGSGTRLTVV.